These T cell receptor beta chains were read from a single sample in a study of shared clonotypes between healthy human individuals. Clones were read by immunoSEQ multiplex PCR, and TCRdb kept only the in-frame ones, dropping some. The repertoire holds some 1.5 million clones, with more than 95% as singletons. Sequenced sample: naive CD4+ T cells sorted from blood. The receptor set was obtained from a young man in good health. CDR3s include the opening cysteine and the closing phenylalanine or tryptophan. Fields, in order: D gene, J gene, V gene, clone size, CDR3 protein, CDR3 DNA. The D gene is left open where the match is weak. Size is stated for part of the rows, as once, few or many counts, or as a class when the clone is expanded.

.,TRBJ2-1,TRBV10-2,.,CASSESLLVTYNEQFF,TGCGCCAGCAGTGAGTCGTTACTAGTGACCTACAATGAGCAGTTCTTC
.,TRBJ2-3,TRBV5-1,.,CASSPGTSTDTQYF,TGCGCCAGCAGCCCCGGGACGAGCACAGATACGCAGTATTTT
.,TRBJ1-1,TRBV19,.,CASSTGGSYTEAFF,TGTGCCAGTAGTACCGGAGGCAGCTACACTGAAGCTTTCTTT
TRBD1,TRBJ1-3,TRBV5-5,once,CASSLKGAFGNTIYF,TGTGCCAGCAGCTTAAAGGGGGCTTTTGGAAACACCATATATTTT
.,TRBJ2-1,TRBV7-9,.,CASSSATGTGVNNEQFF,TGTGCCAGCAGCTCCGCCACCGGGACGGGGGTCAACAATGAGCAGTTCTTC
.,TRBJ2-7,TRBV6-6,.,CASIRRDTYEQYF,TGTGCCAGCATCCGGCGGGATACCTACGAGCAGTACTTC
TRBD2,TRBJ2-2,TRBV18,.,CASSPVLLAGGLANTGELFF,TGTGCCAGCTCACCTGTTTTACTAGCGGGAGGATTAGCGAACACCGGGGAGCTGTTTTTT
.,TRBJ1-5,TRBV5-1,.,CASSFAPGVGQPQHF,TGCGCCAGCAGCTTCGCCCCGGGGGTAGGACAGCCCCAGCATTTT
.,TRBJ1-5,TRBV19,.,CASKEGGGGAGQPQHF,TGTGCCAGTAAGGAGGGGGGTGGAGGTGCGGGTCAGCCCCAGCATTTT
TRBD1,TRBJ1-1,TRBV7-9,.,CASLPSGTGGAAEAFF,TGTGCCAGCCTTCCGAGCGGGACAGGGGGCGCGGCTGAAGCTTTCTTT
.,TRBJ2-5,TRBV4-1,.,CASSQDTGRETQYF,TGCGCCAGCAGCCAAGATACAGGGAGAGAGACCCAGTACTTC
.,TRBJ1-3,TRBV28,once,CASSFVRNTIYF,TGTGCCAGCAGTTTTGTGAGAAACACCATATATTTT
TRBD2,TRBJ2-3,TRBV30,.,CAWSVIVTSGIGPDTQYF,TGTGCCTGGAGTGTAATCGTAACTAGCGGAATAGGGCCAGATACGCAGTATTTT
.,TRBJ2-1,TRBV15,.,CATSGSPATDEQFF,TGTGCCACCAGCGGAAGTCCAGCGACGGATGAGCAGTTCTTC
.,TRBJ2-5,TRBV4-1,.,CASSQYGTAEETQYF,TGCGCCAGCAGCCAATACGGGACGGCAGAAGAGACCCAGTACTTC
.,TRBJ2-7,TRBV4-2,.,CASSQDRGTGQYF,TGTGCCAGCAGCCAAGATCGAGGGACGGGGCAGTACTTC
.,TRBJ2-2,TRBV30,.,CAWSGMAGRIKAGELFF,TGTGCCTGGAGTGGAATGGCGGGTCGCATTAAAGCCGGGGAGCTGTTTTTT
.,TRBJ2-3,TRBV7-8,once,CASSLGRVSGSQPDTQYF,TGTGCCAGCAGCTTAGGTCGGGTGAGCGGGTCCCAACCAGATACGCAGTATTTT
.,TRBJ2-7,TRBV7-2,once,CASSWTGTSYEQYF,TGTGCCAGCAGCTGGACGGGGACTTCCTACGAGCAGTACTTC
.,TRBJ1-1,TRBV5-1,once,CASTFSLQGTEAFF,TGCGCCAGCACATTCTCCTTACAGGGAACTGAAGCTTTCTTT
.,TRBJ1-5,TRBV28,.,CASSYNQPQHF,TGTGCCAGCAGTTACAATCAGCCCCAGCATTTT
.,TRBJ2-1,TRBV5-6,.,CASSLRGEQFF,TGTGCCAGCAGCTTGCGGGGGGAGCAGTTCTTC
TRBD1,TRBJ1-2,TRBV9,.,CASSVGGGGYGYTF,TGTGCCAGCAGCGTAGGAGGGGGCGGCTATGGCTACACCTTC
TRBD2,TRBJ2-1,TRBV5-1,once,CASSPGRGGQQTSNEQFF,TGCGCCAGCAGCCCTGGAAGGGGAGGGCAGCAGACTAGCAATGAGCAGTTCTTC
TRBD2,TRBJ2-5,TRBV7-9,.,CASSLGGRVQETQYF,TGTGCCAGCAGCTTAGGCGGGAGGGTGCAAGAGACCCAGTACTTC
TRBD2,TRBJ2-1,TRBV7-2,.,CASSRDYVSEQFF,TGTGCCAGCAGTCGGGACTACGTTTCTGAGCAGTTCTTC
TRBD2,TRBJ2-7,TRBV15,.,CATSAPGLAGVNSYEQYF,TGTGCCACCAGCGCGCCGGGACTAGCGGGAGTAAACTCCTACGAGCAGTACTTC
.,TRBJ2-1,TRBV2,.,CASSPANEQFF,TGTGCCAGCAGTCCCGCCAATGAGCAGTTCTTC
TRBD1,TRBJ1-2,TRBV27,.,CASRPTGAYGYTF,TGTGCCAGCAGGCCTACAGGGGCCTATGGCTACACCTTC
.,TRBJ2-5,TRBV11-3,.,CASSEGAETQYF,TGTGCCAGCAGCGAGGGAGCGGAGACCCAGTACTTC
.,TRBJ1-2,TRBV28,.,CASSLSARGLYGYTF,TGTGCCAGCAGTTTATCCGCCAGGGGACTCTATGGCTACACCTTC
.,TRBJ2-2,TRBV5-6,.,CASTPTGNTGELFF,TGTGCCAGCACTCCCACGGGGAACACCGGGGAGCTGTTTTTT
.,TRBJ2-1,TRBV20-1,.,CSARIGTRQFF,TGCAGTGCTCGGATCGGGACAAGGCAGTTCTTC
.,TRBJ2-3,TRBV7-2,.,CASSLTDTQYF,TGTGCCAGCAGCTTGACAGATACGCAGTATTTT
.,TRBJ2-7,TRBV27,once,CASSLSIPSPSYEQYF,TGTGCCAGCAGTTTATCGATTCCTTCTCCGTCCTACGAGCAGTACTTC
.,TRBJ1-3,TRBV18,.,CASSSGTGGNTIYF,TGTGCCAGCTCGTCCGGGACTGGGGGAAACACCATATATTTT
.,TRBJ1-1,TRBV5-5,once,CASSTISDSRAFF,TGTGCCAGCAGCACAATATCGGACAGTCGAGCTTTCTTT
.,TRBJ2-3,TRBV20-1,.,CSARAGVGQYF,TGCAGTGCTAGAGCGGGAGTGGGGCAGTATTTT
.,TRBJ2-7,TRBV6-1,.,CASIRGIAYEQYF,TGTGCCAGCATCAGGGGAATTGCCTACGAGCAGTACTTC
.,TRBJ2-7,TRBV30,.,CAWRRSYEQYF,TGTGCCTGGAGGCGGTCCTACGAGCAGTACTTC
TRBD1,TRBJ1-1,TRBV7-6,.,CASSARQGTEAFF,TGTGCCAGCAGCGCCCGACAGGGCACTGAAGCTTTCTTT
.,TRBJ2-2,TRBV7-9,.,CASSSDRINTGELFF,TGTGCCAGCAGCTCGGACAGAATAAACACCGGGGAGCTGTTTTTT
.,TRBJ2-1,TRBV5-1,.,CASSWDIAVRSYNEQFF,TGCGCCAGCAGCTGGGATATAGCGGTCCGCTCCTACAATGAGCAGTTCTTC
TRBD2,TRBJ2-7,TRBV2,.,CASSPGGRSYEQYF,TGTGCCAGCAGCCCCGGCGGGAGGTCCTACGAGCAGTACTTC
.,TRBJ2-7,TRBV9,.,CASSVGSSSYEQYF,TGTGCCAGCAGCGTAGGTTCTAGTAGCTACGAGCAGTACTTC
.,TRBJ2-6,TRBV18,.,CASSPRAASVSGANVLTF,TGTGCCAGCTCACCCCGGGCAGCTTCTGTGTCTGGGGCCAACGTCCTGACTTTC
.,TRBJ2-7,TRBV7-8,.,CASFGTATYEQYF,TGTGCCAGTTTCGGGACTGCAACCTACGAGCAGTACTTC
.,TRBJ2-3,TRBV21-1,.,CASSKEGGWHTDTQYF,TGTGCCAGCAGCAAAGAAGGAGGTTGGCACACAGATACGCAGTATTTT
.,TRBJ1-2,TRBV27,once,CASSLSPGHLYGYTF,TGTGCCAGCAGTTTATCCCCCGGACACTTGTATGGCTACACCTTC
.,TRBJ2-7,TRBV11-2,once,CASSLEWDEQYF,TGTGCCAGCAGCTTAGAATGGGACGAGCAGTACTTC